This T cell receptor (beta chain) was sequenced for a study of blood T cell repertoires in COVID-19. Clones were sequenced by immunoSEQ multiplex PCR, and TCRdb holds only the in-frame ones, with some missing. This table holds about 240,000 clones, 85% to 90% found once. The V end was cut by 2 bases, the J end by 6 bases, with 10 bases between. The CDR3 covers 13 residues. The TCR originated in a woman younger than 45 who had recovered from COVID-19. This rearrangement joins TRBV12-3 or TRBV12-4 to TRBJ1-2, with D possibly being TRBD1 (5 bases). Sequenced: PBMCs or T cells enriched from blood (not recorded which). The CDR3 loop reads CASSLWGEDGYTF. CDR3 in DNA: TGTGCCAGCAGTTTATGGGGCGAGGATGGCTACACCTTC.